These 22 T cell receptor beta chains came from one sample sequenced in a study of T-cell memory formation after mild COVID-19. TCRdb used MiXCR to reprocess the 5' RACE reads, holding one entry per CDR3 protein. The sample has hundreds of thousands of distinct CDR3 sequences, 20% to 25% seen once. Sequenced sample: PBMCs or a T cell subset sorted from them (not recorded which). These TCRs come from an adult woman who had mild COVID-19 (a few samples of this study predate the infection). Cell type and time point are not known.

This sequence joins TRBV7-6 and TRBJ1-1, with a tentative D call TRBD1 (6 bases). From germline, CDR1 is SGHVS and CDR2 FNYEAQ. CDR3 length: 16 amino acids. Between the trimmed V and J ends, which lost 1 base and 1 base, there was a span of 13 bases. The CDR3 sequence is CASSLGPGQSNTEAFF. The CDR3 bases are TGTGCCAGCAGCTTAGGGCCCGGACAGTCGAACACTGAAGCTTTCTTT.

This clonotype was seen at least ten times. This chain joins TRBV24-1 and TRBJ2-7; D uncertain. Trimming took 4 bases from V and 6 from J, leaving 12 bases between them. Per the germline V gene, CDR1 is KGHDR and CDR2 is SFDVKD. This CDR3 contains 13 residues. The chain's CDR3 is CATSDPGYGEQYF. The CDR3, as DNA: TGTGCCACCAGTGACCCCGGGTATGGCGAGCAGTACTTC.

The chain links TRBV27 to TRBJ2-7; 7 bases are shared with TRBD2. The length of the CDR3 is 15 residues. The V segment lost 6 bases and the J segment 7 bases; nucleotides outside the gene matches: 15. Per the germline V gene, CDR1 is MNHEY and CDR2 is SMNVEV (reference sequence). The CDR3 protein is CASSLLSSGTLEQYF. CDR3 coding DNA: TGTGCCAGCAGCCTTCTTTCTAGCGGAACCTTGGAGCAGTACTTC.

This clonotype was observed many times. The J gene is TRBJ2-7, the V gene TRBV5-8, with a tentative D call TRBD1 (6 bases). The germline gives CDR1 SGHTS, CDR2 YDEGEE. The CDR3 loop spans 8 amino acids. The CDR3 spells CASNQGLV. The CDR3 nucleotides are TGTGCCAGCAACCAGGGGTTAGTC.

This clonotype was found many times. The chain joins TRBV20-1 to TRBJ1-5; D perhaps matches TRBD1 (5 bases). The germline V and J ends were trimmed by 3 bases and 0 bases, with 12 bases remaining between them. This CDR3 has 15 residues. Per the germline V gene, CDR1 is DFQATT and CDR2 is SNEGSKA (reference sequence). CDR3 sequence reads: CSASSQGNSNQPQHF. CDR3 DNA sequence: TGCAGTGCTAGTAGTCAGGGAAATAGCAATCAGCCCCAGCATTTT.

The chain joins TRBV28 to TRBJ1-2, with D uncertain. V was clipped by 2 bases and J by 1 base, with 8 bases between them. The CDR3 loop spans 14 amino acids. CDR1 and CDR2 from the germline V gene are MDHEN and SYDVKM. CDR3 protein: CASSLLTVNYGYTF. The CDR3 coding sequence is TGTGCCAGCAGTTTACTCACGGTTAACTATGGCTACACCTTC.

This chain uses TRBV20-1 with TRBJ1-1, with 8 nucleotides matching TRBD1. Germline assignment: CDR1 DFQATT and CDR2 SNEGSKA (reference sequence). This CDR3 comprises 15 residues. V lost 0 bases, J lost 2 bases, and 5 bases stayed unmatched. This CDR3 reads CSARDPAGGNTEAFF. The CDR3 DNA is TGCAGTGCTAGAGATCCGGCAGGGGGCAACACTGAAGCTTTCTTT.

The chain recombines TRBV29-1 with TRBJ1-2; perhaps TRBD1 as D (6 bases). The V gene lost 0 bases and the J gene lost 4 bases, with 12 bases spanning the gap. This CDR3 region has 14 residues. CDR1 SQVTM and CDR2 ANQGSEA come from the germline V gene. The CDR3 DNA sequence: TGCAGCGTTGAAGACCCGGACAGTTTCTATGGCTACACCTTC. Encoded protein: CSVEDPDSFYGYTF.

The V and J genes are TRBV5-4 and TRBJ1-2; maybe TRBD1 (5 bases). Germline V gene lookup returns CDR1 SGHNT and CDR2 YYREEE (reference sequence). CDR3 length: 13 amino acids. Trimming took 1 base from V and 5 from J, leaving 9 bases between them. CDR3 residues: CASSLTGPYGYTF. Here the CDR3 DNA reads TGTGCCAGCAGCTTGACAGGACCTTATGGCTACACCTTC.

The V and J genes are TRBV9 and TRBJ2-2; the D is unclear. From germline, CDR1 is SGDLS and CDR2 YYNGEE. The CDR3 runs 15 residues. With 0 bases removed from V and 3 bases from J, the gap between germline ends came to 9 bases. The CDR3, as DNA: TGTGCCAGCAGCGTAGCATTAGCAGACACCGGGGAGCTGTTTTTT. Translating it yields CASSVALADTGELFF. Variable domain in full (rest from reference TRBV9 and TRBJ2-2): DSGVTQTPKHLITATGQRVTLRCSPRSGDLSVYWYQQSLDQGLQFLIQYYNGEERAKGNILERFSAQQFPDLHSELNLSSLELGDSALYFCASSVALADTGELFFGEGSRLTVL.

This clonotype has a count of ten or more. The chain is built from TRBV28 and TRBJ1-2; 10 bases fit TRBD1. This CDR3 has 15 residues. The ends lost 6 bases at V and 14 bases at J; junction bases unmatched: 18. The germline V gene encodes CDR1 MDHEN and CDR2 SYDVKM. The CDR3 nucleotides read TGTGCCAGCAGCCGACTTACCGGGACAGGGGCCCAAAGAACCTTC. It yields the protein CASSRLTGTGAQRTF.

This clonotype was counted between two and nine times. This chain links TRBV12-3 or TRBV12-4 with TRBJ2-7; 10 nucleotides align to TRBD1. J gave up 0 bases and V 3 bases, and 2 bases lay outside the gene matches. This CDR3 comprises 15 residues. CDR3 in amino acids: CASSFGQGGSYEQYF. DNA of the CDR3: TGTGCCAGCAGTTTCGGACAGGGGGGCTCCTACGAGCAGTACTTC.

V and J are TRBV3-1 and TRBJ2-1; no clear D. There are 11 residues in the CDR3. Germline V gene data show CDR1 as LGHDT and CDR2 as YNNKEL (reference sequence). V lost 0 bases and J 15 bases, leaving 9 bases between the germline ends. The CDR3 region is CASSQENTAFF. The CDR3 coding sequence is TGTGCCAGCAGCCAAGAGAACACGGCGTTCTTC.

The chain recombines TRBV7-3 with TRBJ2-2; D is ambiguous. The CDR3 has 13 residues. CDR1 is SGHTA and CDR2 is FQGTGA in the germline V gene. The V and J ends lost 5 bases and 5 bases respectively, with 9 bases between them. In DNA form, the CDR3 reads TGTGCCAGCAGCACGGAATTGACCGGGGAGCTGTTTTTT. It translates to CASSTELTGELFF. Based on the CDR3 plus reference TRBV7-3 and TRBJ2-2, the full variable domain is GAGVSQTPSNKVTEKGKYVELRCDPISGHTALYWYRQSLGQGPEFLIYFQGTGAADDSGLPNDRFFAVRPEGSVSTLKIQRTERGDSAVYLCASSTELTGELFFGEGSRLTVL.

This clonotype was recorded a few times. The chain combines TRBV3-1 with TRBJ2-3; no clear D gene. Germline CDR1 is LGHDT and CDR2 is YNNKEL (reference sequence). This CDR3 is 16 amino acids long. Trimming removed 0 bases from V and 1 base from J, with 11 bases in between. The CDR3 is CASSQEGFPGTDTQYF. The CDR3 bases are TGTGCCAGCAGCCAAGAGGGATTCCCTGGCACAGATACGCAGTATTTT.

This clonotype was counted once. This sequence joins TRBV27 and TRBJ2-7, with a weak D call TRBD1 (6 bases). Trimming shortened V by 2 bases and J by 1 base, and 12 bases separated the two germline ends. This CDR3 is 15 amino acids long. Germline loops: CDR1 MNHEY, CDR2 SMNVEV (reference sequence). This CDR3 reads CASSLQGFESYEQYF. The DNA of the CDR3 is TGTGCCAGCAGTTTACAGGGGTTCGAGTCCTACGAGCAGTACTTC.

The gene calls are TRBV9 and TRBJ1-5; D gene unclear. V lost 3 bases, J lost 3 bases, and 7 bases lay in between. The length of the CDR3 is 13 residues. Germline CDR1 reads SGDLS; CDR2 reads YYNGEE. The CDR3 DNA sequence: TGTGCCAGCAGCGCGCGACCCAATCAGCCCCAGCATTTT. Its protein product is CASSARPNQPQHF. Variable domain in full (rest from reference TRBV9 and TRBJ1-5): DSGVTQTPKHLITATGQRVTLRCSPRSGDLSVYWYQQSLDQGLQFLIQYYNGEERAKGNILERFSAQQFPDLHSELNLSSLELGDSALYFCASSARPNQPQHFGDGTRLSIL.

The J gene is TRBJ1-1, the V gene TRBV20-1; 7 bases map to TRBD1. The CDR3 consists of 15 residues. Germline trimming cut 2 bases from V and 1 base from J; bases unmatched to any gene: 7. The germline V gene encodes CDR1 DFQATT and CDR2 SNEGSKA (reference sequence). CDR3 DNA: TGCAGTGCTAGACCCCGACAGGGTACGAACACTGAAGCTTTCTTT. As protein: CSARPRQGTNTEAFF.

This clonotype has a handful of counts. The V and J genes are TRBV12-3 or TRBV12-4 and TRBJ1-1; 9 nucleotides agree with TRBD1. The CDR3 has 15 residues. V lost 1 base and J lost 3; bases outside the gene matches: 3. The CDR3 here is CASSLGDRAYTEAFF. CDR3 nucleotides: TGTGCCAGCAGTTTAGGGGACAGGGCGTACACTGAAGCTTTCTTT.

The chain has TRBV7-6 and TRBJ2-2; 7 positions agree with TRBD2. The V gene's germline CDR1 is SGHVS and CDR2 FNYEAQ. The CDR3 has 15 residues. Losses at the gene ends were 6 bases for V and 4 bases for J; bases not matched to a gene: 8. CDR3 nucleotide sequence: TGTGCCAGCAGAGACCCGGGGGGAGGCACCGGGGAGCTGTTTTTT. Translated, it gives CASRDPGGGTGELFF.

The CDR3 protein is CASSGARERGNIYEQYF. In nucleotides, the CDR3 is TGTGCCAGCAGCGGAGCCAGAGAGCGGGGGAATATTTACGAGCAGTACTTC. J is TRBJ2-7 and V is TRBV12-3 or TRBV12-4; TRBD2 aligns across 8 bases. The CDR3 is 17 residues long. The trim removed 6 bases at V and 4 bases at J, leaving 17 bases unmatched.

The V gene is TRBV19, the J gene TRBJ2-3; the match to TRBD2 covers 7 bases. This CDR3 contains 15 residues. Germline lookup yields CDR1 LNHDA and CDR2 SQIVND (reference sequence). With 6 bases clipped from V and 2 bases from J, the junction kept 8 bases outside the gene matches. This CDR3 reads CASREREGFTDTQYF. The CDR3 DNA reads TGTGCCAGTAGAGAAAGGGAGGGATTCACAGATACGCAGTATTTT.